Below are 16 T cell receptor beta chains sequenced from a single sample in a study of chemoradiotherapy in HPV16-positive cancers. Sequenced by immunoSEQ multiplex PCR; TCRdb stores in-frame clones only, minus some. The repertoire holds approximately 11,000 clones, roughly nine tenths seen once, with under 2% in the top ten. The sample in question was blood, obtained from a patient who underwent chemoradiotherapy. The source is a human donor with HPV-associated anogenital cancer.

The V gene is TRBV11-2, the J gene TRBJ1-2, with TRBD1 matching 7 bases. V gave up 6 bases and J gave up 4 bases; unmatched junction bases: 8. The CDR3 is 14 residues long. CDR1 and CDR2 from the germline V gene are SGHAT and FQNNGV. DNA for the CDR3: TGTGCCAGCAGTTACCGGGACAGTCTCTATGGCTACACCTTC. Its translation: CASSYRDSLYGYTF.

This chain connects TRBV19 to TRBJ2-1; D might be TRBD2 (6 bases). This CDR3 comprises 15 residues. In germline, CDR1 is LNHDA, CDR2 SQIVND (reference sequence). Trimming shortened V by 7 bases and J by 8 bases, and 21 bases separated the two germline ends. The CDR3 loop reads CASTPGTPATDEQFF. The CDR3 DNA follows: TGTGCCAGTACACCCGGGACTCCCGCTACCGATGAGCAGTTCTTC.

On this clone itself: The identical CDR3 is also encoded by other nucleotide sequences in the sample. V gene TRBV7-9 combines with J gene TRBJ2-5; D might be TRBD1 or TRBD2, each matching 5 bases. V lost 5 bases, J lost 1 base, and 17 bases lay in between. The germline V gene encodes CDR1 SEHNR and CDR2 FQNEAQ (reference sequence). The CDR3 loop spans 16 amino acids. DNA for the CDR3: TGTGCCAGCAGCCAGGGAACGGGACGGTTCCAAGAGACCCAGTACTTC. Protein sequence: CASSQGTGRFQETQYF. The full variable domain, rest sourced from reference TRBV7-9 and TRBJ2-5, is DTGVSQNPRHKITKRGQNVTFRCDPISEHNRLYWYRQTLGQGPEFLTYFQNEAQLEKSRLLSDRFSAERPKGSFSTLEIQRTEQGDSAMYLCASSQGTGRFQETQYFGPGTRLLVL.

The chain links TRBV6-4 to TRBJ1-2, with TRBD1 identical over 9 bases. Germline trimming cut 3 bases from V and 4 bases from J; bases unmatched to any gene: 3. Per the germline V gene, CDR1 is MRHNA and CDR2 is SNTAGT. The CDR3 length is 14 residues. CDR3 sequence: CASSETGGSYGYTF. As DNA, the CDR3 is TGTGCCAGCAGTGAGACAGGGGGGTCCTATGGCTACACCTTC.

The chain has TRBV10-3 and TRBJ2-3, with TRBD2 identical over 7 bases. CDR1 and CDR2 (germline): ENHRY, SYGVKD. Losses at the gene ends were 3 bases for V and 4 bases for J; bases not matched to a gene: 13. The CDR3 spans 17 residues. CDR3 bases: TGTGCCATCAGTGACCCCCAACTAGCGCTTCAAGCAGATACGCAGTATTTT. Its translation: CAISDPQLALQADTQYF.

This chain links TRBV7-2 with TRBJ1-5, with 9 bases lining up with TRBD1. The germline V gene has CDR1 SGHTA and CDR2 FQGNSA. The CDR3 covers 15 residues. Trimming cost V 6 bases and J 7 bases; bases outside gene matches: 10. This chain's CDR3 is CASRGTGPRLQPQHF. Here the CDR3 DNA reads TGTGCCAGCAGGGGGACAGGGCCTCGTTTGCAGCCCCAGCATTTT.

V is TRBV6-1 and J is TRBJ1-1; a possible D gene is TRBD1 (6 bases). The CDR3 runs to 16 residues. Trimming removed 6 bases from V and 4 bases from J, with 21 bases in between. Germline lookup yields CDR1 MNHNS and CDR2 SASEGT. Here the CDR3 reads CASRERAGGAGTEAFF. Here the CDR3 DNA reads TGTGCCAGCAGAGAAAGGGCGGGGGGCGCGGGCACTGAAGCTTTCTTT.

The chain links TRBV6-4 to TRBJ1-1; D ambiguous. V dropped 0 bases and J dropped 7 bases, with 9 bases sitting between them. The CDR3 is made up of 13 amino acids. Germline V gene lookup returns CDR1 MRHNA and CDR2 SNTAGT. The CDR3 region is CASSDSNRGEAFF. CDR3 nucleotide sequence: TGTGCCAGCAGTGACTCGAACCGGGGTGAAGCTTTCTTT.

CDR3 DNA sequence: TGTGCCAGCAGCGTAGGATTGGGCCTCTACGAGCAGTACTTC. Protein sequence: CASSVGLGLYEQYF. The chain joins TRBV9 to TRBJ2-7; D is unclear. V lost 0 bases, J lost 3 bases, and 10 bases lay in between. In germline, CDR1 is SGDLS, CDR2 YYNGEE. The CDR3 is 14 residues long.

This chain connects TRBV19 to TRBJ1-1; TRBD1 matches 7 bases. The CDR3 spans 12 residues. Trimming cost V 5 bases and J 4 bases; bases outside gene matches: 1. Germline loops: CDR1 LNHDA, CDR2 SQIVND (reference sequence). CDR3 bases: TGTGCCAGTAGTCAGGGGGTCACTGAAGCTTTCTTT. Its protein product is CASSQGVTEAFF.

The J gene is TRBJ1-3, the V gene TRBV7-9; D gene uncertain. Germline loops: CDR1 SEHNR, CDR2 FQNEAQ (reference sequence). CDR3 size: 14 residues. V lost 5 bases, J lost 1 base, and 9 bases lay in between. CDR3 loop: CASSLTRSGNTIYF. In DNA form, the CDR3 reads TGTGCCAGCAGCCTGACACGATCTGGAAACACCATATATTTT.

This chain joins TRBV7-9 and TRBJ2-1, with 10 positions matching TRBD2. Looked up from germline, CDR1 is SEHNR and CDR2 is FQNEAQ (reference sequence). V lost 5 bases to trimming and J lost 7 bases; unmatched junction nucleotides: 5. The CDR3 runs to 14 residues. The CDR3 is CASSRGLAVNEQFF. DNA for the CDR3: TGTGCCAGCAGCCGTGGACTAGCGGTAAATGAGCAGTTCTTC.

The CDR3 sequence is CASSFTAGDSYEQYF. The CDR3 nucleotides are TGCGCCAGCAGCTTTACGGCGGGGGATTCCTACGAGCAGTACTTC. The genes are TRBV5-1 and TRBJ2-5; 7 bases fit TRBD2. Matching the DNA end better, TRBJ2-7 makes the J call doubtful. The CDR3 extends over 15 amino acids. CDR1 and CDR2 (germline): SGHRS, YFSETQ.

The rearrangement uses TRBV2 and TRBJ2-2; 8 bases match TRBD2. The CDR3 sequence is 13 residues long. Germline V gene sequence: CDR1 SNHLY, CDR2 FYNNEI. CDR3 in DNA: TGTGCTTCAGTGGGGACTAGCACCGGGGAGCTGTTTTTT. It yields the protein CASVGTSTGELFF.

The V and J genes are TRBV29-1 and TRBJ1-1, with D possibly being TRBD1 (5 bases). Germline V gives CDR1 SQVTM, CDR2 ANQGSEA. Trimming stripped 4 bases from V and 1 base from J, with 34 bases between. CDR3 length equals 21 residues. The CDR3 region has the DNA TGCAGCGTTGCTTGGGTTGCAAAGGTCATCGGAGCGGGGACGAAGAACACTGAAGCTTTCTTT. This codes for CSVAWVAKVIGAGTKNTEAFF.

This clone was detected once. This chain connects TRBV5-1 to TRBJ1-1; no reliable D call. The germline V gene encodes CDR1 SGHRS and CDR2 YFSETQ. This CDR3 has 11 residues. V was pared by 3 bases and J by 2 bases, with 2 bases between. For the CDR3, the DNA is TGCGCCAGCAGCTCCAACACTGAAGCTTTCTTT. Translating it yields CASSSNTEAFF.